This TCR beta chain was obtained from a study of T cell repertoires in cytomegalovirus infection. Study background: Used in the study were CMV epitopes, some recently identified and HLA-C-restricted, others well-studied and HLA-B-restricted. CMV infection plus the matching HLA type was flagged by public TCR beta signatures.

Findings and caveats of the study: The ex vivo response was dominated by HLA-C-restricted CMV-specific TCR beta clonotypes. Adding up the frequency of public TCR beta families identified people who carried CMV plus the relevant HLA.

This clonotype has just a few counts. What it binds is not known. In TCRdb, the reads were re-called with MiXCR into one record per CDR3 protein. Here the sample spans 300,000 or so distinct CDR3 sequences, around 25% being singletons. CDR1 is LNHNV, CDR2 YYDKDF, per germline (reference sequence). This CDR3 contains 14 residues. The V end was cut by 0 bases, the J end by 7 bases, with 9 bases between. The chain recombines TRBV15 with TRBJ2-2, with a possible D match to TRBD2 (5 bases). This receptor was obtained from a human donor in good health (CMV status not recorded). Some clones in this sample may be carry-over from other donors' samples. Sequencing was performed on cultured PBMCs, taken from culture after CMV antigen stimulation. CDR3 DNA sequence: TGTGCCACCAGCAGAGATCGGGGTAACGGGGAGCTGTTTTTT. Protein product: CATSRDRGNGELFF.